This is a list of T cell receptor beta chains from one sample in a study of blood T cell repertoires in COVID-19. Measured with immunoSEQ multiplex PCR; TCRdb has only the in-frame clones, and not every one. Of 150,000 to 200,000 clones listed, about 83% were seen once; the top ten hold 8% to 9.5%. Sequencing was done on a sample of peripheral blood. Receptor source: a man in his fifties or sixties with acute or convalescent COVID-19. The CDR3 runs from the conserved cysteine through the conserved F or W. D genes are given only for firm matches. Part of the rows lack a size; the others show once, few, many or a class for expanded clones.

TRBV12-3/TRBV12-4,few,NA,TRBJ1-1,TGTGCCAGCAGTTTAGGGCAGGGCACTGAAGCTTTCTTT,CASSLGQGTEAFF
TRBV7-9,NA,NA,TRBJ2-1,TGTGCCAGCAGCTTACTAGGGGTATCAAGTGAGCAGTTCTTC,CASSLLGVSSEQFF
TRBV9,once,NA,TRBJ1-2,TGTGCCAGCAGCCTCGGCGGAGGCTACACCTTC,CASSLGGGYTF
TRBV6-2/TRBV6-3,NA,TRBD1,TRBJ1-2,TGTGCCAGCAGTTCCGGGACAGGGGATAGGAGTCCCTATGGCTACACCTTC,CASSSGTGDRSPYGYTF
TRBV6-2/TRBV6-3,NA,TRBD1,TRBJ2-2,TGTGCCAGCAGTTACTCCCAGATTAGACAGGGCGAGTGGAGAAACACCGGGGAGCTGTTTTTT,CASSYSQIRQGEWRNTGELFF
TRBV27,NA,NA,TRBJ1-5,TGTGCCAGCAGTTTACCCCCCCCTGGCAGGGTTCCGTGCAATCAGCCCCAGCATTTT,CASSLPPPGRVPCNQPQHF
TRBV2,few,TRBD1,TRBJ1-1,TGTGCCAGCATCAGGACAGGGGAGGGTGAAGCTTTCTTT,CASIRTGEGEAFF
TRBV21-1,NA,NA,TRBJ2-7,TGTGCCAGCAGCAAAGAGGTGAACAGAGCCTACGAGCAGTACTTC,CASSKEVNRAYEQYF
TRBV10-3,NA,NA,TRBJ2-5,TGTGCCATCAGTGAGTCTGACAGGCGCCAAGAGACCCAGTACTTC,CAISESDRRQETQYF
TRBV18,NA,NA,TRBJ1-1,TGTGCCAGCTCACCACTGGGACACGAAAACTGGGGCACTGAAGCTTTCTTT,CASSPLGHENWGTEAFF
TRBV3-1/TRBV3-2,NA,NA,TRBJ1-3,TGTGCCAGCAGCCAAGATGCCAGGGGAAACACCATATATTTT,CASSQDARGNTIYF
TRBV9,NA,NA,TRBJ2-5,TGTGCCAGCAGCGTCAGGGGCCTCCAAGAGACCCAGTACTTC,CASSVRGLQETQYF
TRBV30,once,NA,TRBJ2-7,TGTGCCTGGGGTACAGCCTACGAGCAGTACTTC,CAWGTAYEQYF
TRBV6-5,NA,NA,TRBJ2-7,TGTGCCAGCAGTTACTCGAGAGGGTCCTATTCCTACGAGCAGTACTTC,CASSYSRGSYSYEQYF
TRBV5-4,NA,NA,TRBJ1-6,TGTGCCAGCAGCTTGTACATTGGCCCCGGGAACCTTAATTCACCCCTCCACTTT,CASSLYIGPGNLNSPLHF
TRBV12-3/TRBV12-4,NA,NA,TRBJ2-1,TGTGCCAGCAGTTTAGTCGGGAATGAGCAGTTCTTC,CASSLVGNEQFF
TRBV5-5,NA,TRBD1,TRBJ2-5,TGTGCCAGCAGCATGGGGACAGGGGGATTCGAGACCCAGTACTTC,CASSMGTGGFETQYF
TRBV10-3,few,TRBD1,TRBJ1-1,TGTGCCATCAGTCTCACAGGGGTCGGGGGTGACACTGAAGCTTTCTTT,CAISLTGVGGDTEAFF
TRBV7-8,NA,TRBD1,TRBJ1-2,TGTGCCAGCAGCTATGGACAGGGTTCTTTCTATGGCTACACCTTC,CASSYGQGSFYGYTF
TRBV10-3,NA,NA,TRBJ2-7,TGTGCCATCAGTTTGAGAGGCACCAGGGACGAGCAGTACTTC,CAISLRGTRDEQYF
TRBV3-1/TRBV3-2,NA,NA,TRBJ1-3,TGTGCCAGCAGCAGGGGGTCTTCTCCTGGAAACACCATATATTTT,CASSRGSSPGNTIYF
TRBV10-2,NA,NA,TRBJ1-1,TGCGCCAGCAGTGATTTGGGAGGGGAGGCTTTCTTT,CASSDLGGEAFF
TRBV2,NA,NA,TRBJ1-1,TGTGCCAGCAGCTCAGGTCACACTGAAGCTTTCTTT,CASSSGHTEAFF
TRBV6-6,NA,NA,TRBJ1-1,TGTGCCAGCAGTCGAACCACCTTTGACAGAAACACTGAAGCTTTCTTT,CASSRTTFDRNTEAFF
TRBV9,NA,TRBD2,TRBJ2-5,TGTGCCAGCAGCGCCGGGGGGGCCGGGCCTCTAGCTCAAGAGACCCAGTACTTC,CASSAGGAGPLAQETQYF
TRBV30,NA,TRBD1,TRBJ2-6,TGTGCCTGGAGCTTCAAGCCGGGACAGGGGTCCTTTGGGGCCAACGTCCTGACTTTC,CAWSFKPGQGSFGANVLTF
TRBV2,medium-sized,TRBD2,TRBJ2-1,TGTGCCAGCAGTGAAAAGGTAGCGGGGGGCCTCAATGAGCAGTTCTTC,CASSEKVAGGLNEQFF
TRBV5-1,NA,NA,TRBJ2-7,TGCGCCAGCAGCTTGGAGGGGGTTTACTCCTACGAGCAGTACTTC,CASSLEGVYSYEQYF
TRBV29-1,NA,TRBD1,TRBJ1-2,TGCAGCGTTGAAGGGAGGACAGGGGGTGGCTATGGCTACACCTTC,CSVEGRTGGGYGYTF
TRBV5-5,NA,NA,TRBJ1-2,TGTGCCAGCAGCCGTACTGACAGTAGCAACTATGGCTACACCTTC,CASSRTDSSNYGYTF
TRBV11-2,NA,TRBD1,TRBJ1-1,TGTGCCAGCAGCTCTTGGACAGGTATGAACACTGAAGCTTTCTTT,CASSSWTGMNTEAFF
TRBV6-5,NA,TRBD1,TRBJ2-7,TGTGCCGCTGGACAGGGGAATCACGAGCAGTACTTC,CAAGQGNHEQYF
TRBV7-9,few,NA,TRBJ2-7,TGTGCCAGCAGCTTAGCGACAGGCTCCTACGAGCAGTACTTC,CASSLATGSYEQYF
TRBV13,NA,NA,TRBJ2-3,TGTGCCAGCAGCTTAGGGCAGTCCGATACGCAGTATTTT,CASSLGQSDTQYF
TRBV2,few,TRBD1,TRBJ2-2,TGTGCCAGCAGTGATGTAAGGGGGCTGAACACCGGGGAGCTGTTTTTT,CASSDVRGLNTGELFF
TRBV11-2,NA,NA,TRBJ2-1,TGTGCCAGCAGCTTCTGGAGGGCACGGAATGAGCAGTTCTTC,CASSFWRARNEQFF
TRBV5-4,NA,TRBD2,TRBJ2-7,TGTGCCAGCAGCTTCGCGGGAGGACAGAGCTACGAGCAGTACTTC,CASSFAGGQSYEQYF
TRBV7-6,NA,NA,TRBJ2-2,TGTGCCAGCAGCTTAGCGACAGAGAACACCGGGGAGCTGTTTTTT,CASSLATENTGELFF
TRBV6-5,NA,TRBD1,TRBJ2-4,TGTGCCAGCAGTTACAACGAGGGGGCAAAAAACATTCAGTACTTC,CASSYNEGAKNIQYF
TRBV18,NA,NA,TRBJ1-1,TGTGCCAGCTCACCACCGACAGTCGCTGAAGCTTTCTTT,CASSPPTVAEAFF
TRBV11-3,NA,NA,TRBJ2-2,TGTGCCAGCAGCTTAGGAAGATCTAGCGAGGGCACCGGGGAGCTGTTTTTT,CASSLGRSSEGTGELFF
TRBV27,NA,NA,TRBJ2-1,TGTGCCAGCGGGGAAGACAGCTACAATGAGCAGTTCTTC,CASGEDSYNEQFF
TRBV3-1/TRBV3-2,NA,NA,TRBJ1-1,TGTGCCAACCCAGGGGTGACTGAAGCTTTCTTT,CANPGVTEAFF
TRBV3-1/TRBV3-2,once,TRBD1,TRBJ1-3,TGTGCCAGCAGTGTGGGGACAGGGGGACGAGGAAACACCATATATTTT,CASSVGTGGRGNTIYF
TRBV4-1,NA,NA,TRBJ1-1,TGCGCCAGCAGCCCAGCTCGAAGGGCGGCGGGAATCCTTGAAGCTTTCTTT,CASSPARRAAGILEAFF
TRBV28,NA,NA,TRBJ2-7,TGTGCCAGCAGCCGGCGTCGAGCGAGCCCCTACGAGCAGTACTTC,CASSRRRASPYEQYF
TRBV5-5,NA,TRBD1,TRBJ1-1,TGTGCCAGCAGCATAGGACAGGGAATCGCGAACACTGAAGCTTTCTTT,CASSIGQGIANTEAFF
TRBV7-3,NA,TRBD1,TRBJ1-2,TGTGCCAGCAGCTTAACGGCCAGGCAGGGGGCTGGCTACACCTTC,CASSLTARQGAGYTF
TRBV4-1,few,TRBD1,TRBJ2-7,TGCGCCAGCAGCCAATCCCACCTCCGGACAGGGAGCTACGAGCAGTACTTC,CASSQSHLRTGSYEQYF